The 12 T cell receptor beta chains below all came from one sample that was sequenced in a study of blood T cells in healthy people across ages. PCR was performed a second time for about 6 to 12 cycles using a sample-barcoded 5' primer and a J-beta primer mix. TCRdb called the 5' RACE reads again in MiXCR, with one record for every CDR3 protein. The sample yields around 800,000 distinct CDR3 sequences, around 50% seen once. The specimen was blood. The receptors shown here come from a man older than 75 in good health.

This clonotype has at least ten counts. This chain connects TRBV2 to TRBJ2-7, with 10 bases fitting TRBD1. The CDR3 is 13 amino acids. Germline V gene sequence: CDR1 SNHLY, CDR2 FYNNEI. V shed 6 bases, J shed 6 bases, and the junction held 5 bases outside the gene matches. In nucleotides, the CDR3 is TGTGCCAGCAGCTCCGGACAGGGGGGCGAGCAGTACTTC. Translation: CASSSGQGGEQYF.

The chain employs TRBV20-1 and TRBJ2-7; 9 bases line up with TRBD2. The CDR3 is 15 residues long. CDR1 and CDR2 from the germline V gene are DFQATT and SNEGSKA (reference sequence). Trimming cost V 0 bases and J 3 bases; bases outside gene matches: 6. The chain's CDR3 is CSARDGGRAFYEQYF. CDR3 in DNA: TGCAGTGCTAGAGATGGCGGGAGGGCCTTCTACGAGCAGTACTTC.

CDR3 residues: CASSLEGAREAFF. CDR3 nucleotide sequence: TGTGCCAGCAGCTTAGAGGGGGCTCGAGAAGCTTTCTTT. This chain connects TRBV7-9 to TRBJ1-1; TRBD1 matches at 7 bases. The CDR3 totals 13 residues. The trim removed 1 base at V and 8 bases at J, leaving 4 bases unmatched. CDR1 is SEHNR, CDR2 FQNEAQ, per germline (reference sequence).

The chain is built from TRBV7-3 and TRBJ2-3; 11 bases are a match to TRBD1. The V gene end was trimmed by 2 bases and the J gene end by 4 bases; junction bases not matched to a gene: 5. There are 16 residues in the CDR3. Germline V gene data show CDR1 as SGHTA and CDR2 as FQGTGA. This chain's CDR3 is CASSLGGQGAPDTQYF. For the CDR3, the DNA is TGTGCCAGCAGCTTAGGAGGACAGGGGGCGCCAGATACGCAGTATTTT.

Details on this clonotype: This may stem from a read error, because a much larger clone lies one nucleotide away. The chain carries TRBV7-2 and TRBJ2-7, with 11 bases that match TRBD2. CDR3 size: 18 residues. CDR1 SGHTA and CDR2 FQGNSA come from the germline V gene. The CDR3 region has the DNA TGTGCCAGCAGCTCAACCGTAGGGACTAGCGGCCGTGGCCACGAGCGGTACTTC. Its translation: CASSSTVGTSGRGHERYF.

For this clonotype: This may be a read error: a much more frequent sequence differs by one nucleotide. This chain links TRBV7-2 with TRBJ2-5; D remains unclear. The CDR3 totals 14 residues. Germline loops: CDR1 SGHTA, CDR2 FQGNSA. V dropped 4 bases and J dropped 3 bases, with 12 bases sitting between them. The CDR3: CASSSSSVKETQYF. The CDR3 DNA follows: TGTGCCAGCAGCTCCTCCTCCGTTAAAGAGACCCAGTACTTC.

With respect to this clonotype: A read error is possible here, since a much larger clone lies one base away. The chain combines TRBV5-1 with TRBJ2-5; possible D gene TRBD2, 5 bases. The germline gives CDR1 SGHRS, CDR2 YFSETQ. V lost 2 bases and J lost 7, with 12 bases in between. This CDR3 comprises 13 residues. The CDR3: CASSLAGGGTQYF. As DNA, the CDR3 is TGCGCCAGCAGCTTAGCAGGTGGAGGGACCCAGTACTTC.

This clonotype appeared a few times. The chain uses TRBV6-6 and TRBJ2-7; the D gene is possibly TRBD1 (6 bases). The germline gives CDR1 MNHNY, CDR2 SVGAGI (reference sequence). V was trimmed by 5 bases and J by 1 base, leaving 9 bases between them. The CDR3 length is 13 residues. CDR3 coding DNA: TGTGCCAGCAGTCAAACAGGGTCCTACGAGCAGTACTTC. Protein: CASSQTGSYEQYF.

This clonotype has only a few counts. The CDR3 DNA reads TGTGCCAGCAGTAAGAGTAGCGGGAGCTCCTACGAGCAGTACTTC. Protein sequence: CASSKSSGSSYEQYF. The chain is built from TRBV7-2 and TRBJ2-7; TRBD2 aligns across 9 bases. V lost 6 bases, J lost 0 bases, and 6 bases stayed unmatched. The CDR3 is 15 residues long. CDR1 and CDR2 (germline): SGHTA, FQGNSA.

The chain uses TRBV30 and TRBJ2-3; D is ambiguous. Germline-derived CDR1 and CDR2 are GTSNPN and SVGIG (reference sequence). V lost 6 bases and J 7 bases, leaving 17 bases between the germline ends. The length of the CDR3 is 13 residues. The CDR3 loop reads CACIHLKAYTQYF. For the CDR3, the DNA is TGTGCCTGCATCCATCTCAAGGCGTATACGCAGTATTTT.

CDR3: CASSSQPEGAQYF. The CDR3, as DNA: TGTGCCAGCAGCTCGCAACCGGAGGGGGCGCAGTATTTT. This rearrangement joins TRBV7-9 to TRBJ2-3; D possibly uses TRBD1 or TRBD2 (6 bases each). The CDR3 loop spans 13 amino acids. The germline V and J ends were trimmed by 4 bases and 10 bases, with 15 bases remaining between them. The germline gives CDR1 SEHNR, CDR2 FQNEAQ (reference sequence).

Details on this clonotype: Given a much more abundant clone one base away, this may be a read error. The CDR3 sequence is CASENLDESYNEQYF. CDR3 nucleotides: TGTGCCAGCGAAAACCTCGACGAGTCCTACAATGAGCAGTACTTC. This rearrangement joins TRBV7-9 to TRBJ2-1, with D unresolved. The tail of the sequence fits TRBJ2-7 better, so the J call may be wrong. The germline CDR1 and CDR2 sequences are SEHNR and FQNEAQ (reference sequence). This CDR3 comprises 15 residues.